The 11 T cell receptor beta chains in this list originate from one sample, sequenced in a study of T-cell reconstitution after alpha-beta-depleted transplantation in children. Unique molecular identifiers were used in preparing the TCRbeta library. A single record per CDR3 protein comes from TCRdb applying MiXCR to the PCR reads. This sample has about 200,000 distinct CDR3 sequences, with 6.6% found just once. Sequenced here: PBMCs, sampled before TCRalphabeta/CD19-depleted stem cell transplant. Receptors originate from a boy aged 2 to 10 with acute lymphoblastic leukemia, due to receive a stem cell transplant.

On this clonotype: This may stem from a read error, because a much larger clone lies one nucleotide away. The chain combines TRBV20-1 with TRBJ2-5, with no clear D. Germline lookup yields CDR1 DFQATT and CDR2 SNEGSKA (reference sequence). This CDR3 is 13 amino acids long. CDR3 protein: CGARDEGGETQYF. Written as DNA, the CDR3 is TGCGGTGCTAGAGATGAAGGTGGGGAGACCCAGTACTTC.

This clonotype was seen repeatedly, ten times or more. The rearrangement uses TRBV7-9 and TRBJ1-1; D is undetermined. Germline V gene sequence: CDR1 SEHNR, CDR2 FQNEAQ (reference sequence). Trimming took 4 bases from V and 6 from J, leaving 21 bases between them. The CDR3 extends over 16 amino acids. The CDR3 here is CASSSSPLSVGPEAFF. CDR3 sequence (DNA): TGTGCCAGCAGCTCATCTCCCTTGTCGGTGGGCCCTGAAGCTTTCTTT.

There are many counts of this clonotype. The chain carries TRBV28 and TRBJ2-7; TRBD2 matches at 11 bases. V gave up 3 bases and J gave up 6 bases; unmatched junction bases: 10. This CDR3 spans 16 amino acids. Germline V gene lookup returns CDR1 MDHEN and CDR2 SYDVKM. As DNA, the CDR3 is TGTGCCAGCAGTTTCCAGAGACTAGCGGGATTTTCCGAGCAGTACTTC. As protein: CASSFQRLAGFSEQYF.

This clonotype has a count of ten or more. The chain is built from TRBV7-2 and TRBJ2-7; the match to TRBD1 covers 10 bases. With 4 bases clipped from V and 4 bases from J, the junction kept 4 bases outside the gene matches. Germline assignment: CDR1 SGHTA and CDR2 FQGNSA. CDR3 length equals 14 residues. The CDR3 DNA is TGTGCCAGCAGCTCGGGACAGGGGAATTACGAGCAGTACTTC. Translating it yields CASSSGQGNYEQYF.

This clonotype appeared many times. The gene calls are TRBV4-2 and TRBJ2-5; perhaps TRBD2 as D (5 bases). The CDR3 is 15 amino acids. V was trimmed by 1 base and J by 5 bases, leaving 14 bases between them. Germline V gene sequence: CDR1 LGHNA, CDR2 YNFKEQ. CDR3 coding DNA: TGTGCCAGCAGCCAAGTTAGCGACCGGCGGGAGACCCAGTACTTC. Its protein product is CASSQVSDRRETQYF.

J is TRBJ2-3 and V is TRBV7-2; the match to TRBD2 covers 7 bases. The CDR3 runs to 16 residues. The junction had 13 bases not matched to a gene; V was cut back by 6 bases and J by 4 bases. Per the germline V gene, CDR1 is SGHTA and CDR2 is FQGNSA. CDR3 coding DNA: TGTGCCAGCAGTAGTCTAGGGGCGGGAGTGGCAGATACGCAGTATTTT. Protein product: CASSSLGAGVADTQYF.

In this sample, this clonotype turned up many times. The CDR3 reads CASSWTVKNIQYF. The CDR3, as DNA: TGTGCCAGCAGTTGGACCGTGAAAAACATTCAGTACTTC. The rearrangement uses TRBV28 and TRBJ2-4; D is unresolved. V shed 4 bases and J shed 4 bases, with 8 bases lying between them. This CDR3 is built from 13 residues. CDR1 is MDHEN, CDR2 SYDVKM, per germline.

This clonotype showed up just a few times. This sequence joins TRBV5-1 and TRBJ2-3; tentatively, D is TRBD2 (5 bases). Trimming shortened V by 0 bases and J by 0 bases, and 11 bases separated the two germline ends. There are 16 residues in the CDR3. Germline CDR1 is SGHRS and CDR2 is YFSETQ. The CDR3 DNA is TGCGCCAGCAGCTTGGAGGGTAGGAGGAGCACAGATACGCAGTATTTT. Residues: CASSLEGRRSTDTQYF.

CDR3 sequence: CASSRSGSADTQYF. The CDR3 DNA reads as TGTGCCAGCAGCAGAAGCGGGAGTGCAGATACGCAGTATTTT. This rearrangement joins TRBV6-2 or TRBV6-3 to TRBJ2-3, with 8 bases identical to TRBD2. V was pared by 6 bases and J by 4 bases, with 6 bases of the junction left unmatched. This CDR3 has 14 residues. The germline gives CDR1 MNHEY, CDR2 SVGEGT.

The rearrangement links TRBV12-3 or TRBV12-4 to TRBJ1-6; no clear D gene. The V and J ends lost 6 bases and 17 bases respectively, with 23 bases between them. This CDR3 is 14 amino acids long. The CDR3 region has the DNA TGTGCCAGCAGGGGTTTCGGGTTACACCGTATAGTCCACTTT. Translating it yields CASRGFGLHRIVHF.

The CDR3 region is CASSFSGGATYNEQFF. The CDR3 DNA reads as TGCGCCAGCAGCTTTAGCGGGGGGGCCACCTACAATGAGCAGTTCTTC. The gene calls are TRBV5-1 and TRBJ2-1, with 11 bases aligning to TRBD2. The CDR3 is 16 residues long. The germline V gene has CDR1 SGHRS and CDR2 YFSETQ. J lost 2 bases, V lost 2 bases, and 3 bases had no gene match.